The clone carrying this T cell receptor beta chain has a handful of counts. Its antigen is currently unknown. Following a roughly 9-day culture, CD4+ T cells were purified. The cohort was immunized with two doses of either the BNT162b2 or mRNA-1273 vaccine. This table comes from immunoSEQ multiplex PCR, and its TCRdb copy is limited to in-frame clones, with some not included. The sample lists tens of thousands of clones, around two thirds occurring once. The data were taken from a study of vaccination effects on CD4 cells after COVID-19. Germline lookup yields CDR1 SNHLY and CDR2 FYNNEI. V was pared by 1 base and J by 3 bases, with 0 bases of the junction left unmatched. This CDR3 spans 15 amino acids.

This TCR derives from a human donor who received a COVID-19 vaccine. The sample consisted of CD4+ T cells from PBMCs cultured without peptide, taken after COVID-19 vaccination. The J gene is TRBJ2-3, the V gene TRBV2; 11 bases map to TRBD1. The CDR3 loop is CASSEGDRGTDTQYF. Written as DNA, the CDR3 is TGTGCCAGCAGTGAAGGGGACAGGGGGACAGATACGCAGTATTTT.